The 21 T cell receptor beta chains below all came from one sample that was sequenced in a study of T-cell reconstitution after alpha-beta-depleted transplantation in children. Preparation of the TCRbeta library involved a method that used unique molecular identifiers. TCRdb re-called the PCR reads through MiXCR, storing one row per CDR3 protein. The data hold 250,000 to 350,000 distinct CDR3 sequences, with about a tenth observed a single time. The starting material was PBMCs from the stem cell graft donor, obtained from the stem cell graft. The receptors shown here come from a human donor who donated a stem cell graft to a child with SCID.

This clonotype was found a few times. This chain joins TRBV7-9 and TRBJ1-4, with 8 bases identical to TRBD1. From germline, CDR1 is SEHNR and CDR2 FQNEAQ (reference sequence). With 5 bases clipped from V and 8 bases from J, the junction kept 10 bases outside the gene matches. There are 15 residues in the CDR3. The CDR3 bases are TGTGCCAGCAGCCTCGGGACAGGCCTAGGGGAAAAACTGTTTTTT. This encodes CASSLGTGLGEKLFF.

This clonotype has at least ten counts. V is TRBV2 and J is TRBJ2-3; D might be TRBD1 (5 bases). The CDR3 totals 12 residues. V lost 7 bases, J lost 8 bases, and 13 bases lay in between. Looked up from germline, CDR1 is SNHLY and CDR2 is FYNNEI. CDR3 protein: CASTDPGATQYF. The CDR3 DNA is TGTGCCAGCACAGACCCTGGGGCTACGCAGTATTTT.

This clonotype was detected many times. The chain links TRBV10-3 to TRBJ2-2; unclear D gene. Trimming cost V 11 bases and J 1 base, with 14 bases left between them. The CDR3 loop spans 14 amino acids. Germline-derived CDR1 and CDR2 are ENHRY and SYGVKD. CDR3 region: CAAHPGRNTGELFF. The CDR3 bases are TGTGCCGCCCACCCAGGACGGAACACCGGGGAGCTGTTTTTT.

This clonotype was counted a few times. The chain carries TRBV20-1 and TRBJ2-5; TRBD1 agrees at 11 bases. The CDR3 runs 15 residues. After removal of 5 bases from V and 5 bases from J, the junction contained 10 bases not matched to a gene. Germline V CDR1 and CDR2: DFQATT, SNEGSKA (reference sequence). In DNA, the CDR3 is TGCAGTGCTCCAATTGGACAGGGGGCGATTGAGACCCAGTACTTC. Translating it yields CSAPIGQGAIETQYF.

V gene TRBV20-1 combines with J gene TRBJ2-1; TRBD2 aligns across 9 bases. The ends lost 3 bases at V and 3 bases at J; junction bases unmatched: 9. The CDR3 spans 16 residues. CDR1 and CDR2 (germline): DFQATT, SNEGSKA (reference sequence). The CDR3 DNA reads TGCAGTGCTAGTCCTCCTCTAGCGGGGAACTACAATGAGCAGTTCTTC. This translates into CSASPPLAGNYNEQFF.

J is TRBJ1-1 and V is TRBV12-3 or TRBV12-4; the D gene is possibly TRBD1 (5 bases). V gave up 7 bases and J gave up 4 bases, with 13 bases separating them. The CDR3 contains 13 residues. The CDR3 loop reads CASTWRGGTEAFF. The CDR3 bases are TGTGCCAGCACCTGGAGGGGTGGCACTGAAGCTTTCTTT.

This clonotype was detected only a few times. This sequence joins TRBV7-2 and TRBJ2-3, with 11 bases matching TRBD2. The V gene end was trimmed by 1 base and the J gene end by 0 bases; junction bases not matched to a gene: 12. From germline, CDR1 is SGHTA and CDR2 FQGNSA. The CDR3 runs 20 residues. CDR3 sequence: CASSLGRLAGGGPSTDTQYF. In DNA, the CDR3 is TGTGCCAGCAGCTTAGGGCGCCTAGCGGGGGGCGGACCTAGCACAGATACGCAGTATTTT.

This clonotype appeared a few times. V and J are TRBV11-2 and TRBJ2-1; D might be TRBD1 or TRBD2, each matching 5 bases. Germline lookup yields CDR1 SGHAT and CDR2 FQNNGV. The CDR3 runs to 15 residues. Trimming removed 1 base at V and 2 bases at J, with 9 bases between. CDR3 amino acids: CASSLVGDPYNEQFF. In DNA, the CDR3 is TGTGCCAGCAGCTTAGTGGGGGACCCCTACAATGAGCAGTTCTTC.

The chain joins TRBV19 to TRBJ2-3; D is unclear. From germline, CDR1 is LNHDA and CDR2 SQIVND (reference sequence). The V and J ends lost 1 base and 4 bases respectively, with 0 bases between them. This CDR3 comprises 11 residues. The CDR3 reads CASSIADTQYF. DNA for the CDR3: TGTGCCAGTAGTATAGCAGATACGCAGTATTTT.

The chain couples TRBV6-1 to TRBJ2-7; TRBD2 agrees at 10 bases. Germline V CDR1 and CDR2: MNHNS, SASEGT. The CDR3 contains 14 residues. The V and J ends lost 6 bases and 2 bases, in that order; junction bases with no gene match: 4. The CDR3 here is CASRIGTSAYEQYF. Written as DNA, the CDR3 is TGTGCCAGCAGAATCGGGACTAGCGCCTACGAGCAGTACTTC.

The V and J genes are TRBV6-5 and TRBJ1-1; D might be TRBD1 (5 bases). Germline assignment: CDR1 MNHEY and CDR2 SVGAGI. The CDR3 has 15 amino acids. The V end lost 2 bases, the J end lost 0 bases, and 10 bases lay between the germline ends. The CDR3: CASSYRQFMNTEAFF. The CDR3, as DNA: TGTGCCAGCAGTTACCGACAGTTCATGAACACTGAAGCTTTCTTT.

This chain uses TRBV12-3 or TRBV12-4 with TRBJ1-5; possibly TRBD1 for D (6 bases). The CDR3 extends over 15 amino acids. Trimming removed 5 bases from V and 0 bases from J, with 11 bases in between. The CDR3 here is CASSEQGLSNQPQHF. The CDR3 DNA reads as TGTGCCAGCAGTGAACAGGGACTTAGCAATCAGCCCCAGCATTTT.

The chain links TRBV7-6 to TRBJ1-4; D remains unclear. The germline V and J ends were trimmed by 3 bases and 6 bases, with 5 bases remaining between them. CDR1 is SGHVS, CDR2 FNYEAQ, per germline. The CDR3 totals 12 residues. The CDR3 DNA reads TGTGCCAGCAGCTTTGGGGATGAAAAACTGTTTTTT. This encodes CASSFGDEKLFF.

V is TRBV3-1 and J is TRBJ2-7, with TRBD2 matching 9 bases. There are 16 residues in the CDR3. CDR1 LGHDT and CDR2 YNNKEL come from the germline V gene (reference sequence). The J segment lost 3 bases and the V segment lost 0 bases, leaving 6 bases of the junction unmatched. CDR3 DNA sequence: TGTGCCAGCAGCCAAGATTTCGCTAGCGGGGTCTACGAGCAGTACTTC. This codes for CASSQDFASGVYEQYF.

The table lists this clonotype with a few counts. The J gene is TRBJ2-2, the V gene TRBV5-1, with no clear D. Per germline, CDR1 SGHRS and CDR2 YFSETQ. Trimming removed 2 bases from V and 1 base from J, with 9 bases in between. The CDR3 contains 15 residues. The CDR3 DNA sequence: TGCGCCAGCAGCTTACAGTCAGGGAACACCGGGGAGCTGTTTTTT. Its protein is CASSLQSGNTGELFF.

The V and J genes are TRBV4-1 and TRBJ2-7; the match to TRBD2 covers 12 bases. Germline CDR1 MGHRA, CDR2 YSYEKL. This CDR3 region has 18 residues. V lost 0 bases to trimming and J lost 0 bases; unmatched junction nucleotides: 6. The CDR3 region has the DNA TGCGCCAGCAGCCAAGATCTAGGACTAGCGGGGTTCTCCTACGAGCAGTACTTC. The encoded protein is CASSQDLGLAGFSYEQYF.

This clonotype was seen ten or more times. The chain's CDR3 is CASSLDNTEAFF. The CDR3 DNA reads TGTGCCAGCAGCTTAGACAACACTGAAGCTTTCTTT. V is TRBV7-9 and J is TRBJ1-1; no firm D call. The ends were cut back, 1 base at V and 2 bases at J, with 2 bases in the middle. This CDR3 has 12 amino acids. CDR1 is SEHNR, CDR2 FQNEAQ, per germline (reference sequence).

This clonotype was detected only a few times. This chain joins TRBV7-2 and TRBJ1-4, with TRBD1 as a possible D gene (5 bases). The CDR3 sequence is 14 residues long. Trimming removed 5 bases from V and 4 bases from J, with 11 bases in between. Germline assignment: CDR1 SGHTA and CDR2 FQGNSA. This CDR3 is CASSDRRRNEKLFF. Here the CDR3 DNA reads TGTGCCAGCAGCGACAGACGCCGTAATGAAAAACTGTTTTTT.

This clonotype was picked up many times. This rearrangement joins TRBV9 to TRBJ2-2, with D unresolved. The germline V gene has CDR1 SGDLS and CDR2 YYNGEE. With 3 bases removed from V and 6 bases from J, the gap between germline ends came to 15 bases. There are 15 residues in the CDR3. CDR3 DNA sequence: TGTGCCAGCAGCGCAGGCCCCACAGTCTCCGGGGAGCTGTTTTTT. It yields the protein CASSAGPTVSGELFF. Drawing the rest from reference TRBV9 and TRBJ2-2, the complete variable domain is DSGVTQTPKHLITATGQRVTLRCSPRSGDLSVYWYQQSLDQGLQFLIQYYNGEERAKGNILERFSAQQFPDLHSELNLSSLELGDSALYFCASSAGPTVSGELFFGEGSRLTVL.

This clonotype was detected ten times or more. The chain carries TRBV6-5 and TRBJ1-3, with unresolved D. This CDR3 region has 16 residues. V lost 0 bases to trimming and J lost 1 base, with 10 bases between them. Germline lookup yields CDR1 MNHEY and CDR2 SVGAGI. The DNA for the CDR3 is TGTGCCAGCAGTTACTCAGGTGGTAATTCTGGAAACACCATATATTTT. Protein: CASSYSGGNSGNTIYF.

The J gene is TRBJ1-1, the V gene TRBV4-1; D not certain. The germline CDR1 and CDR2 sequences are MGHRA and YSYEKL. CDR3 length: 15 amino acids. V gave up 1 base and J gave up 0 bases, with 9 bases separating them. CDR3 sequence (DNA): TGCGCCAGCAGCCAAGGCTTGGGAGTGAACACTGAAGCTTTCTTT. It yields the protein CASSQGLGVNTEAFF.